The sequence of this T cell receptor beta chain was determined in a study of control samples from healthy donors and cancer patients. Here immunoSEQ multiplex PCR was the method, and the copy in TCRdb shows in-frame clones only, minus some. The data contain about 140,000 clones, roughly 89% of them singletons. The TCR originated in a man aged 25 to 40 in good health. The sequenced material came from blood.

CDR3 DNA: TGTGCCAGCAGCTCCCAGGGGGACTACGAGCAGTACTTC. It specifies CASSSQGDYEQYF. This chain uses TRBV28 with TRBJ2-7; 7 nucleotides agree with TRBD1. V lost 6 bases and J lost 3; bases outside the gene matches: 5. CDR3 length equals 13 residues. CDR1 MDHEN and CDR2 SYDVKM come from the germline V gene.